This TCR beta chain was identified in a study of T cells in Graves' hyperthyroidism and ophthalmopathy (dated by TCRdb to between 2018 and 2021). Concerning the study at large: Peripheral blood samples were taken at the time of initial diagnosis, prior to any treatment. A discovery cohort of 95 to 100 patients, roughly 45 with Graves' ophthalmopathy and 57 with stable Graves' hyperthyroidism, was used to find distinguishing TCR V-J signatures. Prospective prediction of ophthalmopathy was tested in an independent validation cohort of approximately 19 hyperthyroidism patients and 17 patients who later progressed to ophthalmopathy. The 95 to 100 discovery patients were randomly divided into training and test sets at a 7:3 ratio. In addition, the study compared T-cell repertoires in thyroid tissue and in blood from about 6 Graves' hyperthyroidism patients. Following sampling, methimazole starting at 30 mg daily was given to hyperthyroidism patients, and high-dose intravenous methylprednisolone was given to ophthalmopathy patients. TCR Vbeta CDR3 sequencing of 135 peripheral blood samples (approximately 44 ophthalmopathy, 75 or so hyperthyroidism and roughly 17 progressor patients) is reported in the paper. Overall results and qualifications from the work: Sample size was not statistically predetermined, and investigators were not blinded to group allocation. A 13 V-J signature model separated ophthalmopathy from stable hyperthyroidism, with about 88% sensitivity and just under 84% specificity in cross-validation and 80%/75% in testing. Most expanded thyroid clonotypes (frequency above 0.001) were also detected in blood, suggesting blood repertoires may reflect thyroid immune responses. In validation, the model predicted progression to ophthalmopathy with 55% to 71% sensitivity and 72% to 85% specificity, a median of 6.5 months before onset.

In the ophthalmopathy patients, disease was moderately to severely active, with a Clinical Activity Score of 3 or more, a NOSPECS grade of 4 or more, and a duration of less than 3 months. Exclusion was applied to patients with uncontrolled infections, other autoimmune diseases, pregnancy or lactation. Diagnoses relied on clinical symptoms, serum thyroxine and TRAb, thyroid ultrasound and orbital computed tomography. Ficoll-Paque density gradient centrifugation was used to isolate PBMCs from about 9.4 ml of fresh peripheral blood. Total RNA was extracted using Trizol reagent, and RNA quality was assessed on an Agilent 2100 Bioanalyzer. The TCR beta CDR3 regions were amplified from the RNA transcripts. The first round of RT-PCR for the TCR CDR3 was performed with the HTBI primer set and the Qiagen OneStep RT-PCR kit. A second multiplex PCR round built the libraries, followed by size selection and purification. Libraries were sequenced paired-end with 100 bp reads on an Illumina HiSeq2000. Concerning the study's data processing: SOAPnuke was used to process the raw data, with reads discarded if the reads contained adapters or uncalled bases, had a mean Phred below 15, or lacked an exact constant-primer or identifier match. COPE v1.2.5 was used to merge the high-quality paired reads, and each unique nucleotide sequence was defined as a clonotype. MiTCR v1.1 was used to align the clonotypes against IMGT TRBV, TRBD and TRBJ reference segments. The analysis was restricted to V-J combinations with a frequency above 0.0001, which together covered just over 99% of the repertoires. The TCS score was defined as the ratio of F50 (clonal expansion) to E x V (chaos), calculated using BLOSUM62-based TCRdist between CDR3 peptides within each V-J. Welch's t-statistics and random forest reduced 500 to 650 V-J features to 10 to 15, which were used in a naive Bayes classifier (R e1071). TCRdb reworked the public reads: Q25 trimming with fastp, MiXCR clone assembly, productive beta chains retained. Identical CDR3 proteins give one entry, which carries the most common genes and DNA. None of the V and J calls come from the authors' own analysis; TCRdb made them. Across this sample there are about 52,000 distinct CDR3 sequences, with approximately 52% seen only once. About a tenth of the sample is in the top ten clones.

In this sample, this clonotype turned up a few times. What this receptor recognizes is not known. There are no base qualities to consult, and no much larger clone falls within one base. Trimmed from V: 5 bases; trimmed from J: 6 bases; junction bases lacking a gene match: 19. The germline V gene yields MNHEY for CDR1 and SVGEGT for CDR2. Its CDR3 holds 19 amino acids, cysteine through phenylalanine. The kept DNA is CDR3 alone, 57 bases in frame from the first base. This chain is built from TRBV6-2 or TRBV6-3 and TRBJ2-1, and 10 bases in between align with TRBD2. Sequenced: blood. The TCR originated in a woman aged 45-65 years with Graves' ophthalmopathy. The bases read TGTGCCAGCAGTCTCGACTTCAACTCACTAGCGGGAAAGACCAATGAGCAGTTCTTC. Translated, this is CASSLDFNSLAGKTNEQFF.